The 22 T cell receptor beta chains below come from one sample, sequenced in a study of blood T cell repertoires in COVID-19. Repertoires were generated with immunoSEQ multiplex PCR, while TCRdb's copy carries only in-frame clones and drops some. The sample carries about 210,000 clones, about 81% recorded once. Sequencing used peripheral blood. These receptor sequences come from a woman in her 70s with COVID-19, enrolled during active disease.

This clone was seen a handful of times. In the same sample, other DNA sequences code for this CDR3. This chain joins TRBV11-3 and TRBJ1-1; D may be TRBD1 (5 bases). Germline V gene sequence: CDR1 SGHNT, CDR2 YENEEA. This CDR3 contains 13 residues. Trimming took 3 bases from V and 1 from J, leaving 6 bases between them. CDR3 bases: TGTGCCAGCAGCTTGGGGGGGAACACTGAAGCTTTCTTT. It translates to CASSLGGNTEAFF.

The V gene is TRBV5-6, the J gene TRBJ1-1; D perhaps matches TRBD1 (6 bases). There are 15 residues in the CDR3. V lost 4 bases to trimming and J lost 7 bases, with 20 bases between them. In germline, CDR1 is SGHDT, CDR2 YYEEEE. The CDR3 region has the DNA TGTGCCAGCAGCCTGTTGGGACAAACAGGGAGTGAAGCTTTCTTT. Its translation: CASSLLGQTGSEAFF.

This sequence joins TRBV4-1 and TRBJ2-5; no firm D call. Germline lookup yields CDR1 MGHRA and CDR2 YSYEKL. This CDR3 is built from 15 residues. Trimming left V 5 bases short and J 2 bases short, with 15 bases between. The CDR3 DNA reads TGCGCCAGCAGCGCTCCAAGTGGCAGGCAAGAGACCCAGTACTTC. This codes for CASSAPSGRQETQYF.

The chain joins TRBV2 to TRBJ1-1; the match to TRBD1 covers 7 bases. CDR3 length: 15 amino acids. V shed 7 bases and J 3 bases; nucleotides not matched to a gene: 11. In germline, CDR1 is SNHLY, CDR2 FYNNEI. As DNA, the CDR3 is TGTGCCAGCACCTTTTCAAAGGGGGCAGACACTGAAGCTTTCTTT. It codes for CASTFSKGADTEAFF.

The genes are TRBV28 and TRBJ2-7; D may be TRBD1 (6 bases). Germline V gene lookup returns CDR1 MDHEN and CDR2 SYDVKM. This CDR3 has 15 amino acids. The germline V and J ends were trimmed by 5 bases and 2 bases, with 16 bases remaining between them. CDR3 residues: CASSRPGTSAYEQYF. In nucleotides, the CDR3 is TGTGCCAGCAGTAGACCGGGGACAAGTGCCTACGAGCAGTACTTC.

CDR3: CASSYRKDRAYGYTF. CDR3 nucleotide sequence: TGTGCCAGCAGTTACCGGAAGGACAGGGCTTATGGCTACACCTTC. The chain joins TRBV6-5 to TRBJ1-2; 8 nucleotides agree with TRBD1. CDR1 and CDR2 from the germline V gene are MNHEY and SVGAGI. The CDR3 covers 15 residues. Germline trimming cut 2 bases from V and 5 bases from J; bases unmatched to any gene: 7.

The chain recombines TRBV5-1 with TRBJ2-1; TRBD1 is a possible D gene (6 bases). V lost 0 bases and J 2 bases, leaving 12 bases between the germline ends. Germline V CDR1 and CDR2: SGHRS, YFSETQ. The CDR3 is 16 amino acids. CDR3: CASSLAGQITYNEQFF. CDR3 in DNA: TGCGCCAGCAGCTTGGCAGGACAGATAACCTACAATGAGCAGTTCTTC.

The CDR3 DNA reads TGTGCCAGTAGTATAGTCCCGACTCCTTCCTACGAGCAGTACTTC. It translates to CASSIVPTPSYEQYF. The gene calls are TRBV19 and TRBJ2-7; D gene uncertain. This CDR3 spans 15 amino acids. V was trimmed by 1 base and J by 1 base, leaving 11 bases between them. CDR1 is LNHDA, CDR2 SQIVND, per germline (reference sequence).

The chain employs TRBV30 and TRBJ1-3, with a weak D call TRBD1 (6 bases). V was clipped by 1 base and J by 4 bases, with 11 bases between them. The CDR3 runs to 14 residues. Per the germline V gene, CDR1 is GTSNPN and CDR2 is SVGIG (reference sequence). Here the CDR3 reads CAWSAKGTGNTIYF. The CDR3 DNA sequence: TGTGCCTGGAGTGCCAAGGGGACAGGAAACACCATATATTTT.

This rearrangement joins TRBV4-1 to TRBJ2-1, with 10 bases matching TRBD2. CDR1 is MGHRA and CDR2 is YSYEKL in the germline V gene. There are 18 residues in the CDR3. The junction had 14 bases not matched to a gene; V was cut back by 2 bases and J by 7 bases. The CDR3 is CASSQPIILAGLVNEQFF. CDR3 nucleotide sequence: TGCGCCAGCAGCCAACCCATAATACTAGCGGGATTAGTGAATGAGCAGTTCTTC.

This sequence joins TRBV5-1 and TRBJ2-7, with D perhaps TRBD2 (5 bases). The CDR3 covers 15 residues. Germline assignment: CDR1 SGHRS and CDR2 YFSETQ. V was trimmed by 6 bases and J by 7 bases, leaving 23 bases between them. The CDR3 DNA sequence: TGCGCCAGCACATCCTCGGGAACGGGTGATAGGGAGCAGTACTTC. Protein sequence: CASTSSGTGDREQYF.

This chain uses TRBV24-1 with TRBJ2-3; possible D gene TRBD2, 7 bases. This CDR3 region has 15 residues. The V gene lost 9 bases and the J gene lost 1 base, with 16 bases spanning the gap. From germline, CDR1 is KGHDR and CDR2 SFDVKD. For the CDR3, the DNA is TGTGCCACCCAAGGAGGGGGGGTGGGCACAGATACGCAGTATTTT. This gives the protein CATQGGGVGTDTQYF.

This clone has only a few counts. The chain employs TRBV28 and TRBJ2-2; D is possibly TRBD2 (6 bases). Trimming stripped 2 bases from V and 4 bases from J, with 11 bases between. The CDR3 contains 15 residues. Germline V gene lookup returns CDR1 MDHEN and CDR2 SYDVKM. Here the CDR3 reads CASSLVRRGTGELFF. The CDR3 DNA is TGTGCCAGCAGTTTAGTCAGGCGGGGCACCGGGGAGCTGTTTTTT. The whole variable domain, filled in from reference TRBV28 and TRBJ2-2, reads DVKVTQSSRYLVKRTGEKVFLECVQDMDHENMFWYRQDPGLGLRLIYFSYDVKMKEKGDIPEGYSVSREKKERFSLILESASTNQTSMYLCASSLVRRGTGELFFGEGSRLTVL.

V gene TRBV27 combines with J gene TRBJ1-6, with TRBD1 identical over 8 bases. There are 16 residues in the CDR3. The V gene's germline CDR1 is MNHEY and CDR2 SMNVEV (reference sequence). V lost 6 bases to trimming and J lost 0 bases; unmatched junction nucleotides: 4. The CDR3 reads CASRTGVASYNSPLHF. For the CDR3, the DNA is TGTGCCAGCAGGACAGGGGTGGCCTCCTATAATTCACCCCTCCACTTT.

This rearrangement joins TRBV3-1 (or the pseudogene TRBV3-2) to TRBJ2-1; D possibly corresponds to TRBD2 (6 bases). This CDR3 contains 14 residues. CDR1 and CDR2 (germline): LGHDT, YNNKEL (reference sequence). The V end was cut by 1 base, the J end by 6 bases, with 10 bases between. CDR3 DNA sequence: TGTGCCAGCAGCCAAGCGGGAGTTAGCAATGAGCAGTTCTTC. This codes for CASSQAGVSNEQFF.

The genes are TRBV28 and TRBJ1-2; 7 bases are a match to TRBD1. Germline loops: CDR1 MDHEN, CDR2 SYDVKM. Unmatched junction bases numbered 11, after V lost 3 bases and J lost 7 bases. CDR3 length: 15 amino acids. CDR3 bases: TGTGCCAGCAGTTTTGGGGGATCGACAGGGAGTGGCTACACCTTC. It yields the protein CASSFGGSTGSGYTF.

The rearrangement links TRBV5-4 to TRBJ2-7; a possible D gene is TRBD1 (7 bases). The CDR3 runs to 17 residues. Trimming cost V 4 bases and J 2 bases, with 22 bases left between them. Germline CDR1 and CDR2: SGHNT and YYREEE (reference sequence). In nucleotides, the CDR3 is TGTGCCAGCAGCGGAGGGGACAGCGACTCTTTTACCTACGAGCAGTACTTC. Translated, it gives CASSGGDSDSFTYEQYF.

The rearrangement joins TRBV6-5 to TRBJ1-5; 7 nucleotides match TRBD1. Trimming cost V 6 bases and J 4 bases; bases outside gene matches: 6. The CDR3 sequence is 14 residues long. Per the germline V gene, CDR1 is MNHEY and CDR2 is SVGAGI. CDR3 sequence: CASSYDRANQPQHF. The CDR3 DNA reads as TGTGCCAGCAGCTACGACAGGGCTAATCAGCCCCAGCATTTT.

The chain links TRBV30 to TRBJ1-4; D not resolved. Germline loops: CDR1 GTSNPN, CDR2 SVGIG (reference sequence). The CDR3 is made up of 14 amino acids. The ends were cut back, 3 bases at V and 1 base at J, with 9 bases in the middle. CDR3 sequence: CAWRRLRTNEKLFF. The CDR3 bases are TGTGCCTGGAGACGACTGAGAACTAATGAAAAACTGTTTTTT.

The genes are TRBV20-1 and TRBJ2-2; D is unresolved. The CDR3 is 12 amino acids. Germline-derived CDR1 and CDR2 are DFQATT and SNEGSKA (reference sequence). Deletions cut 3 bases from V and 5 bases from J, with 7 bases between. For the CDR3, the DNA is TGCAGTGCTAGTACAATAACCGGGGAGCTGTTTTTT. Its translation: CSASTITGELFF.

V gene TRBV7-2 combines with J gene TRBJ1-5; possible D gene TRBD1, 5 bases. The CDR3 is 16 residues long. Germline V gene data show CDR1 as SGHTA and CDR2 as FQGNSA. V lost 5 bases and J 7 bases, leaving 21 bases between the germline ends. CDR3 DNA sequence: TGTGCCAGCAGCCTACGGGCGGGGGACTCGGGGCAGCCCCAGCATTTT. It codes for CASSLRAGDSGQPQHF.

This clone was observed a single time. The rearrangement uses TRBV5-1 and TRBJ2-3; 7 nucleotides match TRBD1. Per the germline V gene, CDR1 is SGHRS and CDR2 is YFSETQ. The CDR3 is made up of 13 amino acids. The ends lost 4 bases at V and 8 bases at J; junction bases unmatched: 7. The CDR3 DNA reads as TGCGCCAGCAGCCTGAATGCAGGGGGTACGCAGTATTTT. This gives the protein CASSLNAGGTQYF.